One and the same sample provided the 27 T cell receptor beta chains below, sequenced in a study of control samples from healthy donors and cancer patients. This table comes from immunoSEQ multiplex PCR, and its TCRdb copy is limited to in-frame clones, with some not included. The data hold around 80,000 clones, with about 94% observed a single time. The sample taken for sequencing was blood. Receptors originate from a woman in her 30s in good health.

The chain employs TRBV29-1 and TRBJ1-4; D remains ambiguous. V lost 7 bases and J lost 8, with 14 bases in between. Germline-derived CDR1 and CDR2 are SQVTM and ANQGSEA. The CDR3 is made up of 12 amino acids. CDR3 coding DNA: TGCAGCGGTCTCTGGCGGTGGGAAAAACTGTTTTTT. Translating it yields CSGLWRWEKLFF.

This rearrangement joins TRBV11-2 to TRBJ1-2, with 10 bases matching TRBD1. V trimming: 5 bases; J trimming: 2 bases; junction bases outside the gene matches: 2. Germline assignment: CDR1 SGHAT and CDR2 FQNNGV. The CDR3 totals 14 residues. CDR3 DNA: TGTGCCAGCAGCCCGGGACAGGGGAACTATGGCTACACCTTC. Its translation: CASSPGQGNYGYTF.

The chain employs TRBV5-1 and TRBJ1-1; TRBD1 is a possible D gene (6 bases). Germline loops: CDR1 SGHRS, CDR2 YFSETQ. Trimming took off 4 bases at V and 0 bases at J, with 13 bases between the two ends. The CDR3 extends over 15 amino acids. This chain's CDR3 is CASSRQGNMNTEAFF. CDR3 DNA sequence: TGCGCCAGCAGCAGGCAGGGGAACATGAACACTGAAGCTTTCTTT.

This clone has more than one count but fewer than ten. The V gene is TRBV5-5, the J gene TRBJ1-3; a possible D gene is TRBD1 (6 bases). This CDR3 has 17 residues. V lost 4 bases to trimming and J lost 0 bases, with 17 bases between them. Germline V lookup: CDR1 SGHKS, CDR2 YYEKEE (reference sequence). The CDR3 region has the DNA TGTGCCAGCAGCCCCGCAGAAGGACAGATCTCTGGAAACACCATATATTTT. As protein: CASSPAEGQISGNTIYF.

CDR3 amino acids: CASSFRGGETQYF. The CDR3 nucleotides read TGTGCCAGCAGTTTCAGAGGTGGCGAGACCCAGTACTTC. The rearrangement uses TRBV27 and TRBJ2-5; D unresolved. The CDR3 is 13 residues long. Germline V lookup: CDR1 MNHEY, CDR2 SMNVEV (reference sequence). Trimming stripped 3 bases from V and 5 bases from J, with 10 bases between.

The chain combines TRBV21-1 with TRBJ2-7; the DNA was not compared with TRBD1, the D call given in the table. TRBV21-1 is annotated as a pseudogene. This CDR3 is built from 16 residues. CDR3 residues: CASSNKLGSIIYEQYV. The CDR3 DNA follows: TGTGCCAGCAGCAATAAGTTGGGCTCGATTATCTACGAGCAGTACGTC.

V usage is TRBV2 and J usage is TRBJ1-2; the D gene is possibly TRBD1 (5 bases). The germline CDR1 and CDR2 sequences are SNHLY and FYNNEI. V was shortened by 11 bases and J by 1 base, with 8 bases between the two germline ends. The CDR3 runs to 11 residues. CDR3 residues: CAGTINYGYTF. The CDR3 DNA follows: TGTGCCGGGACCATTAACTATGGCTACACCTTC.

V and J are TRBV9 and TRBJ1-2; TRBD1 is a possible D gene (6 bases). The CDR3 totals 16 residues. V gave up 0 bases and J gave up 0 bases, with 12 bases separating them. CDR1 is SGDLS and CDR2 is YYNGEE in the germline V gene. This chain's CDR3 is CASSVEGGLANYGYTF. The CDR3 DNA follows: TGTGCCAGCAGCGTAGAAGGGGGTTTGGCTAACTATGGCTACACCTTC.

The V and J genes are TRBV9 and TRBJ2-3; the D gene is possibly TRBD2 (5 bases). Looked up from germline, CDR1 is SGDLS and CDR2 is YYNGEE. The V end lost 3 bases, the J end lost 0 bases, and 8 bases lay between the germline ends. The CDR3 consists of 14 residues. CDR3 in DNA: TGTGCCAGCAGCGCTCGGACTAGCACAGATACGCAGTATTTT. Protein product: CASSARTSTDTQYF.

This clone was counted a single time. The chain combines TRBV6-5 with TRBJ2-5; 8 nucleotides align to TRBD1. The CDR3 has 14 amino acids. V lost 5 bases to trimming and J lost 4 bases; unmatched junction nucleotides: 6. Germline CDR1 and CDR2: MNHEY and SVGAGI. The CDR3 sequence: CASSPDRVSETQYF. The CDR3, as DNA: TGTGCCAGCAGTCCGGACAGGGTGTCAGAGACCCAGTACTTC.

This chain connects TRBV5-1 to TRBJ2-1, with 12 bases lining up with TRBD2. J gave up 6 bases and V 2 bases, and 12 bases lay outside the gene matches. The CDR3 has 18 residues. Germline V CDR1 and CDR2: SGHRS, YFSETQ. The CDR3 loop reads CASSLGSTSGGRVNEQFF. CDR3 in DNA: TGCGCCAGCAGCTTAGGTTCGACTAGCGGGGGTCGGGTCAATGAGCAGTTCTTC.

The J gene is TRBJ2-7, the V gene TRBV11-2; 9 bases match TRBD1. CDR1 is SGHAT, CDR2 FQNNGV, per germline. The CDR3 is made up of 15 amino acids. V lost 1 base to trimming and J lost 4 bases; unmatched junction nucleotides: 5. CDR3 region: CASSLGAGTGYEQYF. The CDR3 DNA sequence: TGTGCCAGCAGCTTAGGAGCCGGGACAGGGTACGAGCAGTACTTC.

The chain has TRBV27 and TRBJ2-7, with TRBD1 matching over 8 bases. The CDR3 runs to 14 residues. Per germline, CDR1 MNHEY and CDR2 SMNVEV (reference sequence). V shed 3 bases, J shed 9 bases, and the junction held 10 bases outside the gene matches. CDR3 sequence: CASSLKGQVTPQYF. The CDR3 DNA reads TGTGCCAGCAGTTTGAAGGGACAGGTAACACCGCAGTACTTC.

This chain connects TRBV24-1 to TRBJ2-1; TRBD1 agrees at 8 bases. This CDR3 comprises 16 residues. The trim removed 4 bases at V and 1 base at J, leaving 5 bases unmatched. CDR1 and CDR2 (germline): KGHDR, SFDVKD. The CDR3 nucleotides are TGTGCCACCAGTGAATCCGGGACAGGTTCCTACAATGAGCAGTTCTTC. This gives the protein CATSESGTGSYNEQFF.

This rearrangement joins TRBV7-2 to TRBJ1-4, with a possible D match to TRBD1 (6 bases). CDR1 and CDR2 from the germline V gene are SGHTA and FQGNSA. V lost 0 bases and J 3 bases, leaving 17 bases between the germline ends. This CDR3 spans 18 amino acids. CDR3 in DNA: TGTGCCAGCAGCTTAGCGTTAGTAGTTGGGGGCTCTAATGAAAAACTGTTTTTT. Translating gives CASSLALVVGGSNEKLFF.

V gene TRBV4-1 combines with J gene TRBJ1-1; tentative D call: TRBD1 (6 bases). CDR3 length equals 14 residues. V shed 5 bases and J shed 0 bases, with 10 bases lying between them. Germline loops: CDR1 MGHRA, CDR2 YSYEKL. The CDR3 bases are TGCGCCAGCAGCGAACAGGGACTGAACACTGAAGCTTTCTTT. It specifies CASSEQGLNTEAFF.

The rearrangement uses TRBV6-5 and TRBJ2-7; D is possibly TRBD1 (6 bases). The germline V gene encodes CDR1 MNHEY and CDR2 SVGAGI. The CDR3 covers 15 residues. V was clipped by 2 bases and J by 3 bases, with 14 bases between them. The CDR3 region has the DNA TGTGCCAGCAGTTACAGGGGGTTTAGGGGCTACGAGCAGTACTTC. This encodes CASSYRGFRGYEQYF.

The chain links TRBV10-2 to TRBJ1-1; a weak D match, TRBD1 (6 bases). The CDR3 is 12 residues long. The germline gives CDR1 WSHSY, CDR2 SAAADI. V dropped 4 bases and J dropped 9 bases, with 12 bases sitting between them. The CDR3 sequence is CASSVAGAKAFF. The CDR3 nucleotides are TGCGCCAGCAGTGTGGCGGGGGCGAAAGCTTTCTTT.

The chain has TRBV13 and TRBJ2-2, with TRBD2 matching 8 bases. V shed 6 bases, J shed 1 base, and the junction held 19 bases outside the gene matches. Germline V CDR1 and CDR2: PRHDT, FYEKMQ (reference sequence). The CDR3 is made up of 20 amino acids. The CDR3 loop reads CASRQRAEFVAGQNTGELFF. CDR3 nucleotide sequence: TGTGCCAGCAGGCAACGGGCAGAATTCGTAGCGGGGCAGAACACCGGGGAGCTGTTTTTT.

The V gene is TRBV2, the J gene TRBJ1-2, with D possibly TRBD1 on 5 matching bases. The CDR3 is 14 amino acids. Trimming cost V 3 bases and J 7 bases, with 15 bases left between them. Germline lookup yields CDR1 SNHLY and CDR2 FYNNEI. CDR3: CASSESVRDSGYTF. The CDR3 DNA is TGTGCCAGCAGTGAGTCGGTCAGGGACTCTGGCTACACCTTC.

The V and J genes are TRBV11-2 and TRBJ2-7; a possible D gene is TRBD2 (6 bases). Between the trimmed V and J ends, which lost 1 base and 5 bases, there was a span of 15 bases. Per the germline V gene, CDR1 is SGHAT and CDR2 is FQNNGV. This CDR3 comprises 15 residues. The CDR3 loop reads CASSLGDFQGHEQYV. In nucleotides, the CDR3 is TGTGCCAGCAGCTTAGGGGACTTCCAGGGCCACGAGCAGTACGTC.

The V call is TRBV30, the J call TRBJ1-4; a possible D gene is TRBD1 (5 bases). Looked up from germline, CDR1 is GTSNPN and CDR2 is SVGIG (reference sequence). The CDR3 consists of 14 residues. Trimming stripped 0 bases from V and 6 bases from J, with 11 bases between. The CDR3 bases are TGTGCCTGGAGTGTAGGAGGGGACGATGAAAAACTGTTTTTT. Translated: CAWSVGGDDEKLFF. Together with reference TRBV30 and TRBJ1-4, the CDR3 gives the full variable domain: SQTIHQWPATLVQPVGSPLSLECTVEGTSNPNLYWYRQAAGRGLQLLFYSVGIGQISSEVPQNLSASRPQDRQFILSSKKLLLSDSGFYLCAWSVGGDDEKLFFGSGTQLSVL.

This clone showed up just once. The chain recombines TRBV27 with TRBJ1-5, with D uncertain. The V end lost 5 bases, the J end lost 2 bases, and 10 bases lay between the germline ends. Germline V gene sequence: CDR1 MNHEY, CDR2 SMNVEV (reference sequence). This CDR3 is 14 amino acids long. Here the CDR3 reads CASSVLRGNQPQHF. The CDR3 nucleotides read TGTGCCAGCAGTGTTCTACGGGGCAATCAGCCCCAGCATTTT.

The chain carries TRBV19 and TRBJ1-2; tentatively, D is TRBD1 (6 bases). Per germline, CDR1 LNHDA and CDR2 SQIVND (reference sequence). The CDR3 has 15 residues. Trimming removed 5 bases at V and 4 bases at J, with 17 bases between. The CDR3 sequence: CASSSSWQGRYGYTF. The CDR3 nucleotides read TGTGCCAGTAGTTCCTCCTGGCAGGGGCGCTATGGCTACACCTTC.

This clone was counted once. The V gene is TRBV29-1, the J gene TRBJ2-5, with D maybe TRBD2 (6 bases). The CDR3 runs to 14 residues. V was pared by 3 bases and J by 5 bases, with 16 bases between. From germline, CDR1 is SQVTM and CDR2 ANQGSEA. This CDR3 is CSVEDLGGGETQYF. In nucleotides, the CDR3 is TGCAGCGTTGAGGATTTAGGTGGGGGGGAGACCCAGTACTTC.

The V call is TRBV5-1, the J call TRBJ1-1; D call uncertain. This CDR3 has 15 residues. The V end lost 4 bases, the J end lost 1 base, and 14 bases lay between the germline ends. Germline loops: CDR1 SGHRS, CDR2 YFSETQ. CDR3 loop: CASSRLSEGNTEAFF. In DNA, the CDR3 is TGCGCCAGCAGCCGTTTAAGTGAGGGGAACACTGAAGCTTTCTTT.

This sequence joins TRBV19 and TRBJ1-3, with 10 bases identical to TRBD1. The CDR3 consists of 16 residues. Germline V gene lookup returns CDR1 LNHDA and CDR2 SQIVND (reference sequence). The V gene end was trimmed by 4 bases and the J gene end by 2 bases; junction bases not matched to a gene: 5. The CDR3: CASSTGTGAPGNTIYF. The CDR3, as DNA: TGTGCCAGTAGTACTGGGACAGGGGCTCCTGGAAACACCATATATTTT.